One and the same sample provided the 21 T cell receptor beta chains below, sequenced in a study of blood T cell repertoires in COVID-19. Profiling relied on immunoSEQ multiplex PCR, and the TCRdb table lists in-frame clones only, not all of them. The repertoire consists of about 380,000 clones, with 85% to 90% occurring once and the leading ten covering less than 1.5%. The sequencing input was PBMCs or T cells enriched from blood (not recorded which). All receptors come from a woman between 18 and 29 years old who had recovered from COVID-19.

V and J are TRBV4-3 and TRBJ1-2; no clear D gene. V was pared by 0 bases and J by 7 bases, with 12 bases between. Germline CDR1 reads LGHNA; CDR2 reads YSLEER. This CDR3 contains 14 residues. DNA for the CDR3: TGCGCCAGCAGCCAAGATCGTCGGAGTTCTGGCTACACCTTC. It codes for CASSQDRRSSGYTF.

The chain employs TRBV3-1 (or the pseudogene TRBV3-2) and TRBJ1-2; D is ambiguous. This CDR3 region has 12 residues. CDR1 LGHDT and CDR2 YNNKEL come from the germline V gene (reference sequence). V lost 3 bases and J lost 8, with 10 bases in between. CDR3 residues: CASSQGSRGYTF. Here the CDR3 DNA reads TGTGCCAGCAGCCAGGGGAGCCGGGGCTACACCTTC.

The chain employs TRBV3-1 (or the pseudogene TRBV3-2) and TRBJ1-5; weak D call: TRBD1 (5 bases). V was clipped by 8 bases and J by 2 bases, with 10 bases between them. The CDR3 has 13 residues. The germline gives CDR1 LGHDT, CDR2 YNNKEL (reference sequence). The CDR3 region is CASGGTGNQPQHF. As DNA, the CDR3 is TGTGCCAGCGGGGGGACGGGCAATCAGCCCCAGCATTTT.

The table lists this clone with a few counts. The rearrangement links TRBV2 to TRBJ1-3; 9 bases align to TRBD1. With 4 bases clipped from V and 0 bases from J, the junction kept 1 base outside the gene matches. CDR1 and CDR2 (germline): SNHLY, FYNNEI. The CDR3 contains 15 residues. CDR3 sequence (DNA): TGTGCCAGCAGTGCGGGACAGGGCTCTGGAAACACCATATATTTT. Translated: CASSAGQGSGNTIYF. Based on the CDR3 plus reference TRBV2 and TRBJ1-3, the full variable domain is EPEVTQTPSHQVTQMGQEVILRCVPISNHLYFYWYRQILGQKVEFLVSFYNNEISEKSEIFDDQFSVERPDGSNFTLKIRSTKLEDSAMYFCASSAGQGSGNTIYFGEGSWLTVV.

This clone appeared once. This chain joins TRBV28 and TRBJ1-5; D unclear. CDR3 size: 17 residues. Germline CDR1 is MDHEN and CDR2 is SYDVKM. Trimming cost V 2 bases and J 3 bases, with 17 bases left between them. CDR3 nucleotides: TGTGCCAGCAGTTTACCTCAGCGCCACTCTCTCAATCAGCCCCAGCATTTT. This encodes CASSLPQRHSLNQPQHF. The full variable domain, its missing parts supplied by reference TRBV28 and TRBJ1-5, is DVKVTQSSRYLVKRTGEKVFLECVQDMDHENMFWYRQDPGLGLRLIYFSYDVKMKEKGDIPEGYSVSREKKERFSLILESASTNQTSMYLCASSLPQRHSLNQPQHFGDGTRLSIL.

The sample holds a few counts of this clone. The chain employs TRBV18 and TRBJ1-6, with 9 positions matching TRBD1. CDR3 length equals 14 residues. Looked up from germline, CDR1 is KGHSH and CDR2 is LQKENI. With V trimmed by 3 bases and J by 10 bases, 4 bases remained unmatched. The CDR3 nucleotides are TGTGCCAGCTCACCCGGGACAGGGCGGTCACCCCTCCACTTT. Protein: CASSPGTGRSPLHF.

J is TRBJ1-2 and V is TRBV27; 9 bases line up with TRBD1. The CDR3 totals 18 residues. Per the germline V gene, CDR1 is MNHEY and CDR2 is SMNVEV (reference sequence). V trimming: 5 bases; J trimming: 3 bases; junction bases outside the gene matches: 16. The CDR3 is CASSQLGAGDRDYYGYTF. The CDR3 coding sequence is TGTGCCAGCAGTCAATTAGGTGCTGGGGACAGGGACTACTATGGCTACACCTTC.

The chain carries TRBV10-1 and TRBJ1-1, with D perhaps TRBD1 (6 bases). V gave up 2 bases and J gave up 6 bases, with 10 bases separating them. From germline, CDR1 is WNHNN and CDR2 SYGVQD (reference sequence). The CDR3 totals 13 residues. CDR3 amino acids: CASSELRGAEAFF. The CDR3 DNA reads as TGCGCCAGCAGTGAGCTCAGGGGAGCTGAAGCTTTCTTT.

This chain connects TRBV28 to TRBJ1-4, with TRBD1 matching over 9 bases. V was clipped by 6 bases and J by 5 bases; unmatched bases: 7. The germline gives CDR1 MDHEN, CDR2 SYDVKM. This CDR3 spans 15 amino acids. DNA for the CDR3: TGTGCCAGCAGAGACCGGGACAGGGTGAATGAAAAACTGTTTTTT. This sequence encodes CASRDRDRVNEKLFF.

This chain uses TRBV11-3 with TRBJ1-1; D perhaps matches TRBD1 (6 bases). Trimming shortened V by 4 bases and J by 4 bases, and 13 bases separated the two germline ends. This CDR3 has 14 amino acids. From germline, CDR1 is SGHNT and CDR2 YENEEA. In DNA form, the CDR3 reads TGTGCCAGCAGCTCAGGGGTGGTCGCCACTGAAGCTTTCTTT. This sequence encodes CASSSGVVATEAFF.

This chain uses TRBV7-9 with TRBJ1-1; D call uncertain. From germline, CDR1 is SEHNR and CDR2 FQNEAQ (reference sequence). The CDR3 sequence is 12 residues long. V shed 4 bases and J shed 0 bases, with 3 bases lying between them. CDR3 nucleotide sequence: TGTGCCAGCAGCTCAATGAACACTGAAGCTTTCTTT. Translated: CASSSMNTEAFF.

The chain couples TRBV5-1 to TRBJ2-7; D perhaps matches TRBD1 (6 bases). V lost 4 bases and J lost 7, with 15 bases in between. In germline, CDR1 is SGHRS, CDR2 YFSETQ. This CDR3 has 13 amino acids. CDR3 coding DNA: TGCGCCAGCAGCCTGGACAGTGACAGAGAGCAGTACTTC. It encodes CASSLDSDREQYF.

The V gene is TRBV7-2, the J gene TRBJ1-2; D ambiguous. Trimming removed 4 bases at V and 7 bases at J, with 10 bases between. Per germline, CDR1 SGHTA and CDR2 FQGNSA. This CDR3 spans 12 amino acids. CDR3 sequence: CASSSGIGGYTF. The CDR3 nucleotides are TGTGCCAGCAGCTCGGGGATTGGTGGCTACACCTTC. Full variable domain (outside the CDR3, taken from reference TRBV7-2 and TRBJ1-2): GAGVSQSPSNKVTEKGKDVELRCDPISGHTALYWYRQSLGQGLEFLIYFQGNSAPDKSGLPSDRFSAERTGGSVSTLTIQRTQQEDSAVYLCASSSGIGGYTFGSGTRLTVV.

The gene calls are TRBV7-6 and TRBJ1-1; TRBD1 might be the D (6 bases). The CDR3 extends over 17 amino acids. Germline CDR1 reads SGHVS; CDR2 reads FNYEAQ. Trimming stripped 1 base from V and 0 bases from J, with 15 bases between. CDR3 DNA sequence: TGTGCCAGCAGCTTAGAAAGAGGCAGGGGATTGAACACTGAAGCTTTCTTT. This codes for CASSLERGRGLNTEAFF.

The CDR3 region is CASSYRPGHLNTEAFF. The CDR3 bases are TGTGCCAGCAGTTACCGGCCGGGACACCTGAACACTGAAGCTTTCTTT. The rearrangement joins TRBV6-2 or TRBV6-3 to TRBJ1-1, with a weak D call TRBD1 (6 bases). The germline gives CDR1 MNHEY, CDR2 SVGEGT. CDR3 length: 16 amino acids. Deletions cut 2 bases from V and 0 bases from J, with 13 bases between.

This chain links TRBV5-4 with TRBJ2-1; a weak D match, TRBD1 (6 bases). Trimming removed 0 bases at V and 8 bases at J, with 15 bases between. CDR3 length: 15 amino acids. Germline values: CDR1 SGHNT, CDR2 YYREEE (reference sequence). CDR3 protein: CASSLDWDTEDEQFF. In DNA, the CDR3 is TGTGCCAGCAGCTTGGATTGGGACACCGAAGATGAGCAGTTCTTC.

This sequence joins TRBV10-1 and TRBJ2-7; possible D gene TRBD2, 6 bases. The ends were cut back, 3 bases at V and 2 bases at J, with 14 bases in the middle. The CDR3 covers 15 residues. CDR1 and CDR2 (germline): WNHNN, SYGVQD (reference sequence). CDR3: CASSDHPGGAYEQYF. CDR3 DNA: TGCGCCAGCAGTGATCACCCCGGGGGAGCCTACGAGCAGTACTTC.

The rearrangement uses TRBV4-3 and TRBJ2-3, with D tentatively TRBD2 (6 bases). CDR1 and CDR2 from the germline V gene are LGHNA and YSLEER. Trimming stripped 0 bases from V and 3 bases from J, with 13 bases between. The CDR3 spans 16 residues. CDR3 sequence: CASSQDGGDWTDTQYF. The CDR3 DNA reads as TGCGCCAGCAGCCAAGATGGAGGGGATTGGACAGATACGCAGTATTTT.

The rearrangement joins TRBV7-2 to TRBJ1-1; TRBD1 agrees at 9 bases. J lost 8 bases, V lost 5 bases, and 6 bases had no gene match. The CDR3 runs 13 residues. Germline CDR1 and CDR2: SGHTA and FQGNSA. The CDR3 nucleotides are TGTGCCAGCAGCCATACAGGGGGCTCGGAAGCTTTCTTT. This encodes CASSHTGGSEAFF.

This sequence joins TRBV3-1 (or the pseudogene TRBV3-2) and TRBJ2-1, with TRBD1 as a possible D gene (5 bases). Trimming cost V 3 bases and J 4 bases, with 22 bases left between them. CDR1 is LGHDT, CDR2 YNNKEL, per germline (reference sequence). The CDR3 spans 18 residues. CDR3 in amino acids: CASSHLGSGAGKYNEQFF. The DNA for the CDR3 is TGTGCCAGCAGCCACCTTGGATCTGGGGCAGGAAAATACAATGAGCAGTTCTTC.

The rearrangement links TRBV9 to TRBJ2-7; 7 bases map to TRBD2. This CDR3 spans 14 amino acids. Trimming cost V 4 bases and J 2 bases; bases outside gene matches: 6. Germline V CDR1 and CDR2: SGDLS, YYNGEE. For the CDR3, the DNA is TGTGCCAGCAGCCCGATCGGACTAGCCTACGAGCAGTACTTC. Protein sequence: CASSPIGLAYEQYF.